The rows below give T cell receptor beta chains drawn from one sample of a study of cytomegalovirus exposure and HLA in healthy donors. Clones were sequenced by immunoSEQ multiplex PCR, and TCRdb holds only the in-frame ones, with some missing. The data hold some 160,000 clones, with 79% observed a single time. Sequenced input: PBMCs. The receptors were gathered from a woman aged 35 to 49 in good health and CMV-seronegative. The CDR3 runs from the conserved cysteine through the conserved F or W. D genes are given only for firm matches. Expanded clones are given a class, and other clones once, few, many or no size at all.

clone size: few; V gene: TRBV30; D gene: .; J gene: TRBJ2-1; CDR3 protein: CAWSVPGLTNNEQFF; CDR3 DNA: TGTGCCTGGAGTGTACCGGGACTCACCAACAATGAGCAGTTCTTC
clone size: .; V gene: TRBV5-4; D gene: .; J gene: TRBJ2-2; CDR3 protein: CASRNHREVATGELFF; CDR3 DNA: TGTGCCAGCAGAAACCACAGGGAAGTCGCCACCGGGGAGCTGTTTTTT
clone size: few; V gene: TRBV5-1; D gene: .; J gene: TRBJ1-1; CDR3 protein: CASSFRQLNTEAFF; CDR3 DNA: TGCGCCAGCAGCTTTAGACAGTTGAACACTGAAGCTTTCTTT
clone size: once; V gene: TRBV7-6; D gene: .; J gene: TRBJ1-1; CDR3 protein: CASSPGISTEAFF; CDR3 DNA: TGTGCCAGCAGCCCAGGGATTAGCACTGAAGCTTTCTTT
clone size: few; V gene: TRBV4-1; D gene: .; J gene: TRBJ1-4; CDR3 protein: CASSLGTGNEKLFF; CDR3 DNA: TGCGCCAGCAGCCTTGGGACTGGAAATGAAAAACTGTTTTTT
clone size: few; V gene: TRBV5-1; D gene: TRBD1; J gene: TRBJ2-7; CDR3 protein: CASSLGGQNSYEQYF; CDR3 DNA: TGCGCCAGCAGCTTGGGGGGACAGAACTCCTACGAGCAGTACTTC
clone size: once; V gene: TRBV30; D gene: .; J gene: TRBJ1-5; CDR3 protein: CAWSVLGPDQPQHF; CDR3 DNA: TGTGCCTGGAGTGTACTGGGGCCCGATCAGCCCCAGCATTTT
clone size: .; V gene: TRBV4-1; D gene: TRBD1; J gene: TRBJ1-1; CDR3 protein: CASSQAVDRGQVVGAFF; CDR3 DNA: TGCGCCAGCAGCCAAGCAGTGGACAGGGGGCAAGTAGTGGGAGCTTTCTTT
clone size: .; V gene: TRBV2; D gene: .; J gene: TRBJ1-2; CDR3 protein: CASSGRGRNYGYTF; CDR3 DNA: TGTGCCAGCAGTGGGCGGGGGCGTAACTATGGCTACACCTTC
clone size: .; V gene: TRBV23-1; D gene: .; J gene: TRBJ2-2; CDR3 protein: CASSSPTGAGELFF; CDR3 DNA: TGCGCCAGCAGTTCCCCGACGGGGGCCGGGGAGCTGTTTTTT
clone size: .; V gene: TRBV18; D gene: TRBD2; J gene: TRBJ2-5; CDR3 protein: CASSPVFSGSRETQYF; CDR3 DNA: TGTGCCAGCTCCCCCGTTTTTAGCGGGAGTAGGGAGACCCAGTACTTC
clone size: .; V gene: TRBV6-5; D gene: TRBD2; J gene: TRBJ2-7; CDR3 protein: CASRGLAGGYEQYF; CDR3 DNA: TGTGCCAGCAGGGGACTAGCGGGAGGCTACGAGCAGTACTTC
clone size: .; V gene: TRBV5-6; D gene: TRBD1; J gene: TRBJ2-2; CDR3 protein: CASSLQGELTGELFF; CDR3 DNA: TGTGCCAGCAGCTTACAGGGGGAACTAACCGGGGAGCTGTTTTTT
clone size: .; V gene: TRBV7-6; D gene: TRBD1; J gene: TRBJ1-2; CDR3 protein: CASSLGSGQGSSGYTF; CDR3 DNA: TGTGCCAGCAGCTTAGGGTCGGGACAGGGGTCTAGCGGCTACACCTTC
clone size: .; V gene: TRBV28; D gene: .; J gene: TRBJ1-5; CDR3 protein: CASSSGNQPQHF; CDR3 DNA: TGTGCCAGCAGTTCCGGTAATCAGCCCCAGCATTTT
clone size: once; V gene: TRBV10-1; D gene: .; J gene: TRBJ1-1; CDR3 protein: CASSEMSVGVNTEAFF; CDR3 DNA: TGCGCCAGCAGTGAAATGTCAGTCGGGGTGAACACTGAAGCTTTCTTT
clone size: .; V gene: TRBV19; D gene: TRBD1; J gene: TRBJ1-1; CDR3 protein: CASSERQGAYF; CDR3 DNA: TGTGCCAGTAGCGAGAGACAGGGGGCGTACTTT
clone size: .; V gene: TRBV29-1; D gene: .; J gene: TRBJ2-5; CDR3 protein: CSAFEGGETQYF; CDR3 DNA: TGCAGCGCTTTTGAGGGAGGAGAGACCCAGTACTTC
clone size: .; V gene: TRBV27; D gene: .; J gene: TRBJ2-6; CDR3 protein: CASSFHRGSGANVLTF; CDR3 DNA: TGTGCCAGCAGTTTCCACCGGGGCTCTGGGGCCAACGTCCTGACTTTC
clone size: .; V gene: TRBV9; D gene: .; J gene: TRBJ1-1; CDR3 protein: CASSAQGYTEAFF; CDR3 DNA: TGTGCCAGCAGCGCACAGGGTTACACTGAAGCTTTCTTT
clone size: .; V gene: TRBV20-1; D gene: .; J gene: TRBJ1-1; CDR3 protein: CSASYREAFF; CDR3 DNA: TGCAGTGCTAGCTACCGCGAAGCTTTCTTT
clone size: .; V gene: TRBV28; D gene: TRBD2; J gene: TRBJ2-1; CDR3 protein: CASSWTSGGSYNEQFF; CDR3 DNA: TGTGCCAGCAGTTGGACTAGCGGGGGGTCCTACAATGAGCAGTTCTTC
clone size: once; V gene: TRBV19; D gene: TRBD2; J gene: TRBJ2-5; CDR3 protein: CASRGRGGLHRETQYF; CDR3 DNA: TGTGCCAGTAGGGGACGGGGGGGGCTGCACCGAGAGACCCAGTACTTC
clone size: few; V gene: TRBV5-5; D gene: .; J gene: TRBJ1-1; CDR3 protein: CASSPHEQTENTEAFF; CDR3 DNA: TGTGCCAGCAGCCCCCATGAGCAAACAGAGAACACTGAAGCTTTCTTT
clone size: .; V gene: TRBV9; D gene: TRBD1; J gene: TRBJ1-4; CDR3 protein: CASSVATGTGFEKLFF; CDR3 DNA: TGTGCCAGCAGCGTAGCAACCGGGACAGGGTTTGAAAAACTGTTTTTT
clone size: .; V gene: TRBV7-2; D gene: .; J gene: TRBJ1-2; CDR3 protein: CASSLGPGPTNYGYTF; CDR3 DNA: TGTGCCAGCAGCTTAGGTCCAGGGCCTACTAACTATGGCTACACCTTC
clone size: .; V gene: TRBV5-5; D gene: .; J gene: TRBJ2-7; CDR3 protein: CASSALRVAGEQYF; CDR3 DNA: TGTGCCAGCAGCGCCCTTAGAGTTGCAGGCGAGCAGTACTTC
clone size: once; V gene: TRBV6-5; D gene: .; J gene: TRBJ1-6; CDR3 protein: CASKAGNSYNSPLHF; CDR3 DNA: TGTGCCAGCAAGGCGGGGAACTCCTATAATTCACCCCTCCACTTT
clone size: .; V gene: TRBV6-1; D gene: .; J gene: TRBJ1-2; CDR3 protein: CASSVGRDIIKPNYGYTF; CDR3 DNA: TGTGCCAGCAGTGTTGGCCGGGATATAATAAAACCTAACTATGGCTACACCTTC
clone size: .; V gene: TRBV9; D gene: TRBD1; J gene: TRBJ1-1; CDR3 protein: CASSVGGGQGASPNTEAFF; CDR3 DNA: TGTGCCAGCAGCGTAGGGGGTGGGCAGGGGGCATCCCCGAACACTGAAGCTTTCTTT
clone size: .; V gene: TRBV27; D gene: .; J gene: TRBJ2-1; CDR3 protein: CASSRGYDNEQFF; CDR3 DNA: TGTGCCAGCAGTCGGGGATATGACAATGAGCAGTTCTTC
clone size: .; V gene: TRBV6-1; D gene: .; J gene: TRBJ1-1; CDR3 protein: CASTESRGTEAFF; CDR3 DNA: TGTGCCAGCACTGAGAGTCGGGGAACTGAAGCTTTCTTT
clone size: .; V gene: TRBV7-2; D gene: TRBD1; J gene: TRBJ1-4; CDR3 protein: CASSPFDREWEKLFF; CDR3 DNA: TGTGCCAGCAGCCCCTTTGACAGGGAGTGGGAAAAACTGTTTTTT
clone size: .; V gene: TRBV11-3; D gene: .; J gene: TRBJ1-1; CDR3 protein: CASSRRLGHTEAFF; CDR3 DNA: TGTGCCAGCAGCCGCCGCCTGGGGCACACTGAAGCTTTCTTT
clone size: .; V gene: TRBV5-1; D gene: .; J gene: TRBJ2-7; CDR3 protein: CASSLTGIYEQYF; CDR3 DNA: TGCGCCAGCAGCTTGACGGGTATCTACGAGCAGTACTTC
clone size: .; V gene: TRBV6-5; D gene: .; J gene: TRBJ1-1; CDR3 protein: CASSYSGGRPYTEAFF; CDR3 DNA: TGTGCCAGCAGTTACTCCGGGGGACGCCCTTACACTGAAGCTTTCTTT
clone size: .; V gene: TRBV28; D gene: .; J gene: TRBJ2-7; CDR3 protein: CASSSGRGRDF; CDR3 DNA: TGTGCCAGCAGCTCAGGCAGGGGACGGGACTTC